This passage covers 5 T cell receptor beta chains from one sample sequenced in a study of blood T cell repertoires in COVID-19. TCRdb's copy holds only in-frame clones and misses some; the assay was immunoSEQ multiplex PCR. Of approximately 180,000 clones in the sample, 70% to 90% are singletons; the top ten hold approximately 11%. Sequencing was carried out using peripheral blood. These receptors were taken from a human donor with active or convalescent COVID-19. The donor label of this sample is uncertain.

This clone occurred a few times. The DNA for the CDR3 is TGTGCCAGCAGTATGGGGCTAGGGCGATCCTACAATGAGCAGTTCTTC. Translated: CASSMGLGRSYNEQFF. The rearrangement uses TRBV6-6 and TRBJ2-1; possible D gene TRBD1, 5 bases. The CDR3 is 16 residues long. Germline V gives CDR1 MNHNY, CDR2 SVGAGI (reference sequence). V was trimmed by 5 bases and J by 1 base, leaving 15 bases between them.

V is TRBV28 and J is TRBJ2-1, with TRBD2 as a possible D gene (7 bases). The CDR3 runs to 18 residues. CDR1 and CDR2 from the germline V gene are MDHEN and SYDVKM. V was shortened by 8 bases and J by 2 bases, with 25 bases between the two germline ends. CDR3 bases: TGTGCCAGCGGACGCCCGCGGGGGCAAGCGGGGACCTACAATGAGCAGTTCTTC. Its translation: CASGRPRGQAGTYNEQFF.

This clone came up once. This chain links TRBV6-5 with TRBJ2-1; TRBD2 matches at 10 bases. With V trimmed by 10 bases and J by 12 bases, 15 bases remained unmatched. The CDR3 runs 14 residues. Germline-derived CDR1 and CDR2 are MNHEY and SVGAGI. The CDR3 DNA sequence: TGTGCCACTAAGACTAGCGGGCCCGGAAGTGTGCAGTTCTTC. It encodes CATKTSGPGSVQFF.

The J gene is TRBJ2-7, the V gene TRBV12-2; TRBD1, the table's D call, was not compared with the DNA. TRBV12-2 is annotated as a pseudogene. This CDR3 is built from 16 residues. CDR3 protein: CASRLRRQGEFYEQYF. The DNA of the CDR3 is TGTGCAAGTCGCTTAAGGAGACAGGGAGAGTTCTACGAGCAGTACTTC.

The CDR3 DNA follows: TGTGCCAGCAGCCACACCCAAGAGACCCAGTACTTC. It specifies CASSHTQETQYF. This chain joins TRBV5-6 and TRBJ2-5; the D is unclear. The germline V gene has CDR1 SGHDT and CDR2 YYEEEE. Trimming pared 4 bases from V and 1 base from J, leaving 5 bases between. The CDR3 runs to 12 residues.